These 10 T cell receptor beta chains were sequenced from one sample in a study of T-cell memory formation after mild COVID-19. Each CDR3 protein gets one entry after TCRdb re-called the 5' RACE reads with MiXCR. The data contain around 310,000 distinct CDR3 sequences, less than 25% of them singletons. The sequenced sample consisted of PBMCs or a T cell subset sorted from them (not recorded which). These receptors originate from a man between 18 and 35 years old who had mild COVID-19 (a few samples of this study predate the infection). Cell type and time point are not known.

The table lists this clonotype with many counts. The chain recombines TRBV20-1 with TRBJ1-2, with 8 bases lining up with TRBD1. The J segment lost 8 bases and the V segment lost 0 bases, leaving 11 bases of the junction unmatched. Per the germline V gene, CDR1 is DFQATT and CDR2 is SNEGSKA (reference sequence). The CDR3 has 15 residues. The CDR3: CSARDSGTGNLGYTF. As DNA, the CDR3 is TGCAGTGCTAGAGACTCCGGGACAGGCAATCTGGGCTACACCTTC.

A few counts support this clonotype. V gene TRBV5-4 combines with J gene TRBJ2-1; 9 positions match TRBD2. The V and J ends lost 1 base and 4 bases, in that order; junction bases with no gene match: 3. The CDR3 is 15 residues long. Germline loops: CDR1 SGHNT, CDR2 YYREEE (reference sequence). DNA for the CDR3: TGTGCCAGCAGCTTGACTAGCGGGCTATACAATGAGCAGTTCTTC. Translation: CASSLTSGLYNEQFF.

DNA for the CDR3: TGTGCCAGCAGCGTAGGTGGGATAGCCAAAAACATTCAGTACTTC. It specifies CASSVGGIAKNIQYF. The chain joins TRBV9 to TRBJ2-4; D unresolved. V shed 0 bases and J shed 0 bases, with 7 bases lying between them. The germline V gene encodes CDR1 SGDLS and CDR2 YYNGEE. This CDR3 contains 15 residues.

J is TRBJ2-3 and V is TRBV20-1; unclear D gene. Germline loops: CDR1 DFQATT, CDR2 SNEGSKA (reference sequence). CDR3 length: 12 amino acids. V was trimmed by 4 bases and J by 3 bases, leaving 8 bases between them. CDR3 DNA sequence: TGCAGTGCTAAATCTCAGACAGATACGCAGTATTTT. Its translation: CSAKSQTDTQYF.

V and J are TRBV12-3 or TRBV12-4 and TRBJ1-4; D ambiguous. CDR3 size: 14 residues. V dropped 2 bases and J dropped 2 bases, with 6 bases sitting between them. Here the CDR3 reads CASSLSRTNEKLFF. DNA for the CDR3: TGTGCCAGCAGTTTATCGAGGACTAATGAAAAACTGTTTTTT.

The rearrangement links TRBV7-6 to TRBJ2-7; 14 positions match TRBD2. CDR3 length: 18 residues. Germline CDR1 SGHVS, CDR2 FNYEAQ. The V and J ends lost 4 bases and 0 bases, in that order; junction bases with no gene match: 8. The CDR3 region has the DNA TGTGCCAGCAGCTCCGGGACTAGCGGGGGCCAGAGCTCCTACGAGCAGTACTTC. Its translation is CASSSGTSGGQSSYEQYF.

This clonotype has a handful of counts. V usage is TRBV6-5 and J usage is TRBJ1-5, with 9 bases identical to TRBD1. CDR3 size: 13 residues. CDR1 and CDR2 from the germline V gene are MNHEY and SVGAGI. V was pared by 6 bases and J by 7 bases, with 4 bases of the junction left unmatched. The CDR3 nucleotides are TGTGCCAGCAGGGGACAGGGAGGACAGCCCCAGCATTTT. Amino acid sequence: CASRGQGGQPQHF.

V gene TRBV5-1 combines with J gene TRBJ2-1; 7 bases are a match to TRBD2. The germline V gene encodes CDR1 SGHRS and CDR2 YFSETQ. Unmatched junction bases numbered 12, after V lost 4 bases and J lost 8 bases. CDR3 length equals 15 residues. This CDR3 is CASSPAVAGFYEQFF. CDR3 nucleotide sequence: TGCGCCAGCAGCCCTGCAGTAGCGGGCTTCTATGAGCAGTTCTTC.

The rearrangement joins TRBV6-1 to TRBJ1-3; D perhaps matches TRBD1 (6 bases). V dropped 4 bases and J dropped 7 bases, with 17 bases sitting between them. The length of the CDR3 is 15 residues. Germline CDR1 reads MNHNS; CDR2 reads SASEGT. The CDR3 spells CASSVGGQDLNTIYF. As DNA, the CDR3 is TGTGCCAGCAGTGTTGGGGGCCAGGATCTGAACACCATATATTTT.

The chain recombines TRBV9 with TRBJ2-3; D may be TRBD2 (6 bases). Trimming pared 2 bases from V and 6 bases from J, leaving 10 bases between. Germline V lookup: CDR1 SGDLS, CDR2 YYNGEE. The CDR3 extends over 13 amino acids. CDR3 sequence reads: CASSVRAGDTQYF. The DNA of the CDR3 is TGTGCCAGCAGCGTTCGGGCGGGGGATACGCAGTATTTT.